One and the same sample provided the 31 T cell receptor beta chains below, sequenced in a study of blood T cell repertoires in COVID-19. This table comes from immunoSEQ multiplex PCR, and its TCRdb copy is limited to in-frame clones, with some not included. The table includes 70,000 to 90,000 clones, around four fifths detected once. The sample consisted of peripheral blood. These receptors originate from a human donor in a cohort sampled during active COVID-19.

The chain's CDR3 is CASSPRWGHTGELFF. Here the CDR3 DNA reads TGTGCCAGCAGCCCAAGGTGGGGGCACACCGGGGAGCTGTTTTTT. The chain employs TRBV7-2 and TRBJ2-2, with D tentatively TRBD1 (6 bases). Germline values: CDR1 SGHTA, CDR2 FQGNSA. V lost 5 bases and J lost 3, with 13 bases in between. The CDR3 sequence is 15 residues long.

V and J are TRBV6-6 and TRBJ1-1, with a possible D match to TRBD1 (6 bases). The ends were cut back, 5 bases at V and 7 bases at J, with 11 bases in the middle. The length of the CDR3 is 12 residues. From germline, CDR1 is MNHNY and CDR2 SVGAGI (reference sequence). The CDR3 region is CASSTLDSEAFF. The DNA for the CDR3 is TGTGCCAGCAGTACGCTGGACAGTGAAGCTTTCTTT.

The rearrangement joins TRBV7-9 to TRBJ2-7; D remains ambiguous. Trimming pared 4 bases from V and 6 bases from J, leaving 13 bases between. The length of the CDR3 is 13 residues. CDR1 and CDR2 from the germline V gene are SEHNR and FQNEAQ (reference sequence). The CDR3 sequence: CASSSLGLLEQYF. The CDR3 DNA is TGTGCCAGCAGCTCCCTTGGCCTCCTCGAGCAGTACTTC.

J is TRBJ2-7 and V is TRBV4-1, with 14 positions matching TRBD2. J lost 0 bases, V lost 3 bases, and 10 bases had no gene match. The CDR3 sequence is 19 residues long. CDR1 and CDR2 from the germline V gene are MGHRA and YSYEKL. The CDR3, as DNA: TGCGCCAGCAGCCAGGGAACCGGGACTAGCGGGAGCGTCTCCTACGAGCAGTACTTC. This sequence encodes CASSQGTGTSGSVSYEQYF.

The V gene is TRBV2, the J gene TRBJ2-7, with 7 bases that match TRBD2. The CDR3 sequence is 15 residues long. CDR1 SNHLY and CDR2 FYNNEI come from the germline V gene. V was pared by 3 bases and J by 3 bases, with 8 bases of the junction left unmatched. The CDR3: CASSEGGGSFYEQYF. The CDR3 DNA reads TGTGCCAGCAGTGAGGGTGGCGGGAGTTTCTACGAGCAGTACTTC.

This clone was recorded once. The rearrangement links TRBV18 to TRBJ2-3; 10 nucleotides line up with TRBD2. Germline V gives CDR1 KGHSH, CDR2 LQKENI. The CDR3 contains 15 residues. The V segment lost 2 bases and the J segment 1 base; nucleotides outside the gene matches: 0. The CDR3 loop reads CASSPTSGGTDTQYF. In nucleotides, the CDR3 is TGTGCCAGCTCACCAACTAGCGGGGGCACAGATACGCAGTATTTT.

This chain joins TRBV5-4 and TRBJ2-7; TRBD2 matches at 12 bases. CDR1 is SGHNT and CDR2 is YYREEE in the germline V gene (reference sequence). With 4 bases clipped from V and 3 bases from J, the junction kept 2 bases outside the gene matches. This CDR3 has 14 residues. DNA for the CDR3: TGTGCCAGCAGCCTAGCGGGAGGGCTCTACGAGCAGTACTTC. This sequence encodes CASSLAGGLYEQYF. The variable domain in full, with the rest retrieved from reference TRBV5-4 and TRBJ2-7, is ETGVTQSPTHLIKTRGQQVTLRCSSQSGHNTVSWYQQALGQGPQFIFQYYREEENGRGNFPPRFSGLQFPNYSSELNVNALELDDSALYLCASSLAGGLYEQYFGPGTRLTVT.

The chain carries TRBV7-2 and TRBJ2-7, with D possibly matching TRBD1 (5 bases). CDR1 is SGHTA, CDR2 FQGNSA, per germline. This CDR3 contains 15 residues. V was clipped by 4 bases and J by 3 bases, with 16 bases between them. The CDR3 here is CASSYRSGQGYEQYF. The CDR3 coding sequence is TGTGCCAGCAGCTACCGGTCAGGGCAGGGCTACGAGCAGTACTTC.

This chain connects TRBV13 to TRBJ1-1; the D is unclear. CDR3 size: 14 residues. Trimming shortened V by 5 bases and J by 3 bases, and 13 bases separated the two germline ends. Germline V gene sequence: CDR1 PRHDT, CDR2 FYEKMQ (reference sequence). CDR3 amino acids: CASSRTSDHTEAFF. For the CDR3, the DNA is TGTGCCAGCAGCCGGACTTCAGATCACACTGAAGCTTTCTTT.

The rearrangement joins TRBV24-1 to TRBJ2-3; D is perhaps TRBD2 (6 bases). Germline V lookup: CDR1 KGHDR, CDR2 SFDVKD. V lost 1 base to trimming and J lost 1 base, with 11 bases between them. The CDR3 has 16 residues. The CDR3 bases are TGTGCCACCAGTGATTTAGACGGGGAGGGCACAGATACGCAGTATTTT. This sequence encodes CATSDLDGEGTDTQYF.

This clone came up a few times. The chain combines TRBV24-1 with TRBJ2-3, with 8 nucleotides matching TRBD2. With V trimmed by 0 bases and J by 2 bases, 6 bases remained unmatched. CDR1 KGHDR and CDR2 SFDVKD come from the germline V gene. This CDR3 comprises 17 residues. In DNA form, the CDR3 reads TGTGCCACCAGTGATTTGGACGGGAGGGCCCTCACAGATACGCAGTATTTT. This translates into CATSDLDGRALTDTQYF.

This clone occurred once. The rearrangement uses TRBV5-1 and TRBJ2-2, with D maybe TRBD1 (6 bases). This CDR3 region has 16 residues. Germline V gives CDR1 SGHRS, CDR2 YFSETQ. The V gene lost 1 base and the J gene lost 0 bases, with 10 bases spanning the gap. The CDR3 coding sequence is TGCGCCAGCAGCTTGTTACAGGGCGCGAACACCGGGGAGCTGTTTTTT. This translates into CASSLLQGANTGELFF.

V is TRBV7-9 and J is TRBJ1-4; D remains ambiguous. This CDR3 spans 15 amino acids. Trimming took 5 bases from V and 7 from J, leaving 17 bases between them. Per the germline V gene, CDR1 is SEHNR and CDR2 is FQNEAQ (reference sequence). The CDR3 is CASSQTGVYSEKLFF. CDR3 bases: TGTGCCAGCAGCCAGACGGGAGTGTATTCTGAAAAACTGTTTTTT.

The table lists this clone with a count of one. The chain links TRBV11-3 to TRBJ1-1, with D unresolved. Trimming pared 1 base from V and 5 bases from J, leaving 20 bases between. The CDR3 spans 17 residues. CDR1 and CDR2 (germline): SGHNT, YENEEA. CDR3 region: CASSLAPLWLEATEAFF. Written as DNA, the CDR3 is TGTGCCAGCAGCTTAGCCCCCCTATGGTTAGAAGCAACTGAAGCTTTCTTT.

V usage is TRBV6-6 and J usage is TRBJ2-7, with 7 positions matching TRBD1. The CDR3 totals 11 residues. Trimming removed 5 bases from V and 10 bases from J; junction bases left unmatched: 5. Germline values: CDR1 MNHNY, CDR2 SVGAGI (reference sequence). CDR3 region: CASSLSGGQYF. CDR3 nucleotides: TGTGCCAGCAGTCTTTCAGGGGGACAGTACTTC.

V is TRBV9 and J is TRBJ2-1; tentative D call: TRBD2 (6 bases). This CDR3 comprises 13 residues. Per germline, CDR1 SGDLS and CDR2 YYNGEE. The V end lost 0 bases, the J end lost 9 bases, and 10 bases lay between the germline ends. The CDR3 DNA is TGTGCCAGCAGCGTAGAAGGTAGCGGTGAGCAGTTCTTC. Translated, it gives CASSVEGSGEQFF.

This clone has just a few counts. The chain has TRBV10-3 and TRBJ2-7; TRBD1 aligns across 9 bases. The trim removed 3 bases at V and 6 bases at J, leaving 6 bases unmatched. This CDR3 is built from 14 residues. Germline V gene data show CDR1 as ENHRY and CDR2 as SYGVKD. The chain's CDR3 is CAISERQGELEQYF. As DNA, the CDR3 is TGTGCCATCAGTGAACGACAGGGGGAGCTCGAGCAGTACTTC.

This chain uses TRBV12-3 or TRBV12-4 with TRBJ1-1; D is undetermined. V dropped 1 base and J dropped 11 bases, with 14 bases sitting between them. CDR3 size: 13 residues. This CDR3 is CASSLDGERMAFF. The CDR3 DNA follows: TGTGCCAGCAGTTTAGATGGGGAGCGAATGGCTTTCTTT.

This chain connects TRBV11-2 to TRBJ1-1, with TRBD1 matching over 10 bases. V gave up 5 bases and J gave up 5 bases; unmatched junction bases: 11. CDR1 and CDR2 (germline): SGHAT, FQNNGV. This CDR3 contains 16 residues. The CDR3 loop reads CASSQQPGQGGTEAFF. The CDR3 coding sequence is TGTGCCAGCAGCCAACAACCCGGACAGGGGGGGACTGAAGCTTTCTTT. Drawing the rest from reference TRBV11-2 and TRBJ1-1, the complete variable domain is EAGVAQSPRYKIIEKRQSVAFWCNPISGHATLYWYQQILGQGPKLLIQFQNNGVVDDSQLPKDRFSAERLKGVDSTLKIQPAKLEDSAVYLCASSQQPGQGGTEAFFGQGTRLTVV.

This clone was detected only once. The V call is TRBV28, the J call TRBJ1-1, with D maybe TRBD1 (6 bases). This CDR3 has 16 residues. Per germline, CDR1 MDHEN and CDR2 SYDVKM. Trimming shortened V by 5 bases and J by 0 bases, and 16 bases separated the two germline ends. Written as DNA, the CDR3 is TGTGCCAGCAGTCCATTGACAGGCAAAATGAACACTGAAGCTTTCTTT. The encoded protein is CASSPLTGKMNTEAFF. Full variable domain (rest looked up from reference TRBV28 and TRBJ1-1): DVKVTQSSRYLVKRTGEKVFLECVQDMDHENMFWYRQDPGLGLRLIYFSYDVKMKEKGDIPEGYSVSREKKERFSLILESASTNQTSMYLCASSPLTGKMNTEAFFGQGTRLTVV.

The chain recombines TRBV6-5 with TRBJ1-1; possible D gene TRBD1, 5 bases. Germline V gene data show CDR1 as MNHEY and CDR2 as SVGAGI. V dropped 6 bases and J dropped 3 bases, with 11 bases sitting between them. The CDR3 has 13 residues. CDR3 bases: TGTGCCAGCAGACTACCGGGGGACACTGAAGCTTTCTTT. It is translated as CASRLPGDTEAFF.

The J gene is TRBJ2-1, the V gene TRBV6-5; tentative D call: TRBD2 (5 bases). Trimming took off 1 base at V and 9 bases at J, with 7 bases between the two ends. Germline lookup yields CDR1 MNHEY and CDR2 SVGAGI. CDR3 length: 12 residues. This chain's CDR3 is CASSYFSGEQFF. Here the CDR3 DNA reads TGTGCCAGCAGTTACTTCAGCGGTGAGCAGTTCTTC.

The chain carries TRBV29-1 and TRBJ2-3; TRBD1 is a possible D gene (6 bases). V lost 7 bases and J lost 3, with 14 bases in between. The CDR3 is 13 residues long. Germline CDR1 is SQVTM and CDR2 is ANQGSEA. CDR3 residues: CSARQARTDTQYF. Here the CDR3 DNA reads TGCAGCGCCCGACAGGCGAGGACAGATACGCAGTATTTT.

The chain combines TRBV3-1 (or the pseudogene TRBV3-2) with TRBJ2-7; no definite D call. The CDR3 has 13 residues. The V gene lost 1 base and the J gene lost 1 base, with 5 bases spanning the gap. Germline CDR1 is LGHDT and CDR2 is YNNKEL (reference sequence). CDR3 nucleotide sequence: TGTGCCAGCAGCCAAGGCGTGTCCTACGAGCAGTACTTC. Translated, it gives CASSQGVSYEQYF.

The rearrangement joins TRBV7-3 to TRBJ2-7, with 8 bases matching TRBD1. V was clipped by 5 bases and J by 5 bases; unmatched bases: 8. Germline CDR1 SGHTA, CDR2 FQGTGA. The CDR3 is made up of 14 amino acids. The CDR3 here is CASSPQTGADEQYF. DNA of the CDR3: TGTGCCAGCAGCCCCCAGACAGGGGCCGACGAGCAGTACTTC.

In this sample, this clone turned up a few times. The chain employs TRBV2 and TRBJ1-5, with a weak D call TRBD1 (5 bases). In germline, CDR1 is SNHLY, CDR2 FYNNEI. V lost 5 bases and J lost 10, with 15 bases in between. This CDR3 region has 13 residues. The CDR3 DNA reads TGTGCCAGCAGTCTCCCGCGGGGCGGACCCCAGCATTTT. Translating it yields CASSLPRGGPQHF.

There are a few counts of this clone. The chain combines TRBV7-9 with TRBJ1-2, with D perhaps matching TRBD1 (5 bases). V lost 4 bases and J lost 2, with 17 bases in between. This CDR3 region has 16 residues. Germline values: CDR1 SEHNR, CDR2 FQNEAQ (reference sequence). The CDR3 region is CASSYAGGSLNYGYTF. The DNA for the CDR3 is TGTGCCAGCAGCTATGCCGGGGGATCCCTAAACTATGGCTACACCTTC.

V is TRBV4-1 and J is TRBJ2-7; 11 positions agree with TRBD2. With 0 bases clipped from V and 5 bases from J, the junction kept 12 bases outside the gene matches. CDR3 size: 18 residues. Germline loops: CDR1 MGHRA, CDR2 YSYEKL. CDR3 nucleotides: TGCGCCAGCAGCCAAGATGGGAAACTAGCGGGGGTGCCCAACGAGCAGTACTTC. This translates into CASSQDGKLAGVPNEQYF.

The gene calls are TRBV2 and TRBJ1-1; D unresolved. This CDR3 comprises 12 residues. The V end lost 7 bases, the J end lost 1 base, and 7 bases lay between the germline ends. The germline gives CDR1 SNHLY, CDR2 FYNNEI. The CDR3 region has the DNA TGTGCCAGCATGTACAGGAACACTGAAGCTTTCTTT. Translation gives CASMYRNTEAFF.

This chain uses TRBV4-3 with TRBJ2-3, with TRBD1 matching 9 bases. J gave up 0 bases and V 4 bases, and 2 bases lay outside the gene matches. The CDR3 spans 15 residues. Germline CDR1 LGHNA, CDR2 YSLEER. For the CDR3, the DNA is TGCGCCAGCAGCCGTGGGACAGGGAGCACAGATACGCAGTATTTT. This sequence encodes CASSRGTGSTDTQYF.

The genes are TRBV9 and TRBJ2-7; a possible D gene is TRBD1 (6 bases). Germline CDR1 SGDLS, CDR2 YYNGEE. V lost 4 bases to trimming and J lost 2 bases, with 10 bases between them. This CDR3 comprises 13 residues. The CDR3 coding sequence is TGTGCCAGCAGCTCGGACAGTACCTACGAGCAGTACTTC. Its translation: CASSSDSTYEQYF.